This T cell receptor (beta chain) was identified in a study of blood T cell repertoires in COVID-19. Overall study: COVID-19 samples collected from the United States, Italy and Spain covered acute and convalescent phases. Sources were T cells, B-cell-depleted T cells, or PBMCs; the material itself was cDNA or gDNA.

V gave up 3 bases and J gave up 8 bases; unmatched junction bases: 7. CDR1 and CDR2 from the germline V gene are MNHEY and SMNVEV (reference sequence). This CDR3 contains 16 residues. As originally analysed: Counts of nucleated cells, estimated from reference gene primer amplification, were obtained. Profiling relied on immunoSEQ multiplex PCR, and the TCRdb table lists in-frame clones only, not all of them. For V, J and clone size, that table is used; D and trimming come from the DNA. The repertoire includes approximately 260,000 clones, around 90% of them detected once, and around 2.3% sits in the top ten. Patients of the Seattle cohort, enrolled during active infection, were followed longitudinally.

This TCR was sampled from an older woman with COVID-19, enrolled during active disease. The chain joins TRBV27 to TRBJ1-6; 10 bases agree with TRBD1. The sample comprised peripheral blood. CDR3 DNA sequence: TGTGCCAGCAGTTTGTCTTGGGGACAGGGGCATTCACCCCTCCACTTT. Encoded protein: CASSLSWGQGHSPLHF.